The clone carrying this T cell receptor (beta chain) showed up just a few times. Its specificity is unknown. This entry comes from a study of T-cell memory formation after mild COVID-19. Study-level results: What remained unconfirmed was the SARS-CoV-2 specificity of second-wave clones peaking on day 37. Pre-infection memory already had some responding clones, implying cross-reactive memory joined. Day 15 to 85 contracting clones showed balanced CD4/CD8; day 15 to 37 expanders favored CD4+.

Trimming removed 4 bases from V and 4 bases from J, with 15 bases in between. The germline CDR1 and CDR2 sequences are KGHDR and SFDVKD. The CDR3 sequence is 15 residues long. cDNA libraries for TCR alpha and TCR beta, carrying sample barcodes and UMIs, came from 5'RACE with constant-segment primers. TCRdb itself ran the 5' RACE reads through MiXCR, one entry per CDR3 protein. The table includes about 190,000 distinct CDR3 sequences, about 21% detected once. The rearrangement links TRBV24-1 to TRBJ1-2, with D uncertain. The source of this sequence is an adult woman who had mild COVID-19 (a few samples of this study predate the infection). Cell type and time point are not known. Sequenced material: PBMCs or a T cell subset sorted from them (not recorded which). CDR3 DNA: TGTGCCACCAGTGAGTCCTCATGGGGAATCTATGGCTACACCTTC. This encodes CATSESSWGIYGYTF.